This section outlines one TCR beta chain sequence together with its context. Its recognized antigen is unknown. No base qualities exist here, and no much larger clone lies one base off it. The cohort comprised fewer than 700 healthy bone marrow donors. Cohort members were all nominally healthy when sampled, although unrecorded immune exposures were likely present. The donor tested CMV seropositive, placing the donor among the 290 or so seropositive members of the cohort. A peripheral blood sample was provided by each donor, and peripheral blood mononuclear cells were used for TCR beta sequencing. Genomic DNA was extracted from the blood cell samples with the Qiagen DNeasy Blood Extraction Kit. V was cut back by 4 bases and J by 5 bases, leaving a gap of 18 bases between them. The CDR3, from cysteine to phenylalanine, totals 15 residues. Solely the CDR3 DNA is kept, with 45 bases framed from the first base. For CDR1 and CDR2, the germline V gene (reference sequence) lists SGHNT and YYREEE.

These data originate in a study of cytomegalovirus exposure and HLA in healthy donors (dated by TCRdb to the late 2010s). Study-wide context: In an earlier analysis of 587 of the donors, about 260 Gb of sequence data and just under 120 million unique TCR beta sequences from about 190 million T cells were reported. Because of strong linkage in the cohort, a few DR-DQ haplotypes were treated as single units for association and clustering. A later genetic analysis used genome-wide SNP genotypes for about 55% of the 666 donors, treating that subset as a discovery cohort. All discovery cohort repertoires had been generated using a single sequencing platform. The study aimed to test whether cataloging public T cell receptors could reveal signatures of past pathogen exposure. An early release that covered roughly 600 HLA-typed donors contained approximately 300 gigabases of sequencing data and tens of millions of unique TCR sequences. High-throughput TCR immunosequencing, statistical association of individual TCRs with disease status, and machine learning were combined to predict cytomegalovirus infection status. A later analysis re-examined previously published TCR beta repertoires from more than 550 donors and added high-resolution HLA genotyping to investigate patterns of TCR occurrence. Along with the roughly 610-subject first cohort, a separate validation cohort of over a hundred different subjects was used. Both class I and class II loci were covered by HLA typing, at four-digit resolution. Across approximately 400 genotyped donors of the cohort, an average of roughly 230,000 unique TCR beta nucleotide sequences per donor were sequenced, and roughly a sixth of those sequences were non-productive. Among the approximately 400 genotyped donors, approximately 81% belonged to the genetic ancestry cluster associated with self-reported Caucasian donors. The study profiled the T cell repertoires of under 700 subjects by immunosequencing and related them to cytomegalovirus serostatus. To decide whether each TCR beta V gene segment behaved as functional or pseudogenic, an earlier analysis of nearly 600 of the donors relied on high-throughput TCR beta sequencing. Donor age, sex, ethnicity and CMV serostatus were collected together with the repertoire data. Typing coverage varied by locus: about 620-640 donors for A, B, C, DRB1 and DQB1; around 560 for DQA1; over 600 for DPA1; more than 450 for DPB1. Rather than using new phenotypic data, the later analysis identified candidate immune exposures from TCR beta sequences and from how often those sequences occurred across donors. What the study reported, not specific to this receptor: In the study, around 160 TCR beta chains were listed as associated with cytomegalovirus. The earlier analysis of some 560 of the donors excluded roughly 17 rarely observed V segments, including chromosome 9 orphons, because counts were too low. A group of highly shared sequence variants was considered likely to be a technical artifact of the sequencing pipeline. According to a later analysis, TCR association rates differed among HLA loci, with DRB1 alleles showing the most associated TCRs and HLA-C alleles showing the fewest. Some IMGT-functional V segments, including TRBV6-2 and TRBV6-3, could not be told apart with the 87-base-pair reads, so those segments were excluded. A later genetic analysis associated a missense DCLRE1C variant with V-gene and J-gene trimming of TCR beta chains, and an independent cohort replicated the association. A further reported finding was that TCR beta sequences accurately predicted the HLA-A and HLA-B alleles for most subjects in the first cohort. Correlated functional status among segregating V segments might be attributable to linkage disequilibrium, but an unknown experimental factor could not be ruled out. In both the original and validation cohorts, the classifier was reported to diagnose cytomegalovirus status with high specificity and sensitivity. In vitro tests confirmed that a few of the cytomegalovirus-associated TCR beta chains recognize cytomegalovirus antigens. Because HLA typing was missing for some donors at each locus, association tests included only the typed subset. CMV serostatus was the only immune exposure information available for the cohort. According to a later analysis, most CMV-associated TCR beta chains appeared to be HLA-restricted, and the HLA associations seemed to be driven largely by CMV exposure. Compared with the roughly 600-donor mean, donors in an Asian-associated ancestry cluster had fewer N-insertions in productive TCRs, according to a later genetic analysis. When HLA alleles, especially DR and DQ, strongly co-occurred, TCR associations were difficult to assign to individual alleles. At a false discovery rate of 0.05, a later analysis linked roughly 17,000 TCR beta sequences to specific HLA alleles. While some public TCRs were present in many individuals, most TCR sequences turned up only very rarely across donors. Presence/absence analyses assumed roughly uniform sequencing depth across donors, an assumption that may not hold. This cohort had only TCR beta chains sequenced, and the lack of alpha or paired-chain data limited which features could be detected. The authors suggested that the approach could potentially be extended to other disease states and immunological phenotypes. A later analysis found that HLA-associated TCR beta chains were more clonally expanded and had lower generation probabilities than equally common non-associated chains. Broadly in line with IMGT annotations, most TCR beta V segments showed up in productive rearrangements about 90% or about 30% of the time in an earlier analysis of 450 to 750 of the donors. According to a later analysis, parvovirus B19, influenza, CMV and Epstein-Barr virus appeared linked to several top co-occurrence clusters.

Libraries were prepared through the immunoSEQ multiplex PCR assay. The multiplex PCR relied on a mix of 60 forward primers for TCR Vbeta segments and 13 reverse primers for TCR Jbeta segments. Amplification of the CDR3 region of rearranged TCR beta genes was performed with a multiplex PCR assay on genomic DNA. The amplified TCR beta libraries were sequenced on the Illumina HiSeq System as 87-base-pair reads. Turning to the authors' computational methods: In a later analysis, around 80 million unique TCR beta chains were counted across the 666 repertoires, and around 11 million of these chains were shared by at least two donors. Raw reads were error-corrected and collapsed into unique sequences by a nearest-neighbor algorithm in which closely related sequences were merged to remove PCR and sequencing errors. CDR3 sequences were aligned to IMGT reference sequences to assign V, D and J gene segments. Each retained sequence needed at least a six-nucleotide match to both a V gene segment and a J gene segment. A rearrangement was called productive if the CDR3 had no stop codons and remained in frame with V and J, and every other rearrangement was called non-productive. Following IMGT convention, CDR3 was defined as the stretch from the second conserved V-encoded cysteine up to the conserved J-encoded phenylalanine. Sequences without an unambiguous match to a single V gene segment were excluded from the earlier analysis of about 600 of the donors. An earlier analysis of several hundred of the donors called V segments functional above 56.7% productive rearrangements and segregating when the between-donor standard deviation exceeded 5%. To diagnose cytomegalovirus status from the catalog of TCR beta chain sequences, a statistical classification framework was built. In a later analysis, V and J genes were assigned by comparing TCR nucleotide sequences against IMGT/GENE-DB human TR gene sequences. A later analysis assigned CDR3 sequences and most-parsimonious VDJ recombination scenarios with the TCRdist pipeline. In a later analysis, each TCR beta chain was defined by its CDR3 amino acid sequence together with its V-gene family, and reads lacking a unique V-gene family were excluded. To address suspected cross-contamination and a sequencing artifact, a later analysis removed roughly 640 highly shared, low-generation-probability nucleotide sequences. For each public chain, a later analysis derived a clonal expansion index from normalized ranks of inferred template counts within each repertoire. Generation probabilities in a later analysis came from a VDJ recombination model fitted to out-of-frame rearrangements, and those results were checked against IGoR. A later analysis scored TCR-TCR, TCR-HLA and TCR-CMV co-occurrence with hypergeometric tests, applying a repertoire-size bias correction to TCR pairs. To estimate false discovery rates, a later analysis permuted the HLA or CMV assignments 20 times. In a later analysis, co-occurring TCRs were grouped using DBSCAN, and TCRdist sequence similarity was added for clustering within HLA-allele-positive subsets. Repertoires with fewer than 30,000 or more than 120,000 public chains were left out of co-occurrence clustering, as were five repertoires with anomalous nucleotide sharing. TCRdb limited this immuneACCESS table to in-frame rearrangements with V and J called. A share of clones is missing; checked studies link under half to unresolved V genes, and the rest is unexplained. Clonal size and the V and J genes are those of that table, whereas D and trimming came from the DNA. This sample is represented by about 190,000 clones; about 80% of them were singletons. 11% to 15% of the sample is held by the ten biggest clonotypes.

Material: PBMCs. This sequence originates from a woman aged 30 to 39 in good health and CMV-seropositive. The V and J genes are TRBV5-4 and TRBJ2-5; TRBD1 is perhaps the D gene, given 7 matching bases. The DNA is as follows: TGTGCCAGCAGCCCCTCCAGGGGGGCCGGGGAGACCCAGTACTTC. This is translated as CASSPSRGAGETQYF.